Sequencing of this TCR beta chain was carried out in a study of blood T cell repertoires in COVID-19. Study overall: Nucleic acid was either cDNA or gDNA, and it came from T cells, B-cell-depleted T cells, or PBMCs.

Patients of the Seattle cohort, enrolled during active infection, were followed longitudinally. The CDR3 is 13 residues long. Germline loops: CDR1 WSHSY, CDR2 SAAADI. Trimming at V came to 6 bases and at J to 5 bases, leaving 6 bases not matched to a gene. Original data processing: Cell counts per sample came from amplifying reference gene primers. Assay: immunoSEQ multiplex PCR; the TCRdb copy retains only in-frame clones and omits some. The DNA gave D and trimming, while V, J and clone size come from that table. This sample has 250,000 to 300,000 clones, with around nine tenths found just once. This sequence was found in a woman under 40 with COVID-19, enrolled during active disease. The chain has TRBV10-2 and TRBJ2-7; TRBD2 aligns across 8 bases. The material sequenced was peripheral blood. The CDR3 protein is CASRASGSNEQYF. In DNA form, the CDR3 reads TGCGCCAGCAGGGCGAGCGGGAGCAACGAGCAGTACTTC.